The clone carrying this T cell receptor beta chain was seen at least ten times. What it recognizes is unknown. A second PCR, run for about 6 to 11 cycles, used a sample-barcoded 5' primer plus a J-beta primer mix. TCRdb redid the calling of the 5' RACE reads with MiXCR, one entry per CDR3 protein. The data contain about 680,000 distinct CDR3 sequences, 49% of them singletons. This sample is drawn from a study of blood T cells in healthy people across ages. General study results and limits: Roughly linear declines in TCR beta diversity per million T cells occurred with age. Researchers judged that diversity estimates from one million T cells fell short of true values.

The CDR3 runs to 13 residues. Germline assignment: CDR1 DFQATT and CDR2 SNEGSKA (reference sequence). With 3 bases removed from V and 4 bases from J, the gap between germline ends came to 7 bases. Specimen: blood. The genes are TRBV20-1 and TRBJ2-6; no clear D gene. This sequence originates from a woman aged 60-70 years in good health. CDR3 loop: CSASHWGANVLTF. DNA for the CDR3: TGCAGTGCTAGCCATTGGGGGGCCAACGTCCTGACTTTC.